This T cell receptor (beta chain) appears in the sequencing data of a study of a mutant IDH1 vaccine in newly diagnosed glioma. Study at large: Weeks 35 and 47 hosted visits V12 and V13, respectively. Overall study results and limits: Seemingly, top peripheral T cell clonotype changes bore no relation to pseudoprogression.

Trimming cost V 6 bases and J 1 base, with 10 bases left between them. The germline CDR1 and CDR2 sequences are LNHDA and SQIVND (reference sequence). The CDR3 extends over 13 amino acids. The time point here: week 35, safety follow-up. The study gave 300 ug of mutant IDH1 20-mer peptide per vaccine dose, with topical imiquimod. This clone was seen a few times. Its antigen is not known. Repertoires were generated with immunoSEQ multiplex PCR, while TCRdb's copy carries only in-frame clones and drops some. The table lists roughly 52,000 clones, 76% of them singletons, with 12% in the top ten. The sequencing used PBMCs, collected from a glioma patient whose treatment included an IDH1 peptide vaccine. The TCR was taken from a man in his forties or fifties with glioma. The chain employs TRBV19 and TRBJ2-7, with D perhaps assigned TRBD1 or TRBD2 (5 bases each). CDR3 sequence (DNA): TGTGCCAGTAGGGGGGTCCCGTCCTACGAGCAGTACTTC. Residues: CASRGVPSYEQYF.